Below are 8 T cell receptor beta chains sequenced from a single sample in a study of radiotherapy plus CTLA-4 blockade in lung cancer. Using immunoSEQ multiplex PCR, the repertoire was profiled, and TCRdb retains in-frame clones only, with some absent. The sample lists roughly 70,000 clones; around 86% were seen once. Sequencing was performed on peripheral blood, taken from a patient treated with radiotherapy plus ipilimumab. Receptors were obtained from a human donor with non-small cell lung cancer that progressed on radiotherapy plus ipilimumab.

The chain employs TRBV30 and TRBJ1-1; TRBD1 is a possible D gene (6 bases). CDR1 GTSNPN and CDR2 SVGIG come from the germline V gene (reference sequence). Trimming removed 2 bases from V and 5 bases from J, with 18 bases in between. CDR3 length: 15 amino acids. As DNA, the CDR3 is TGTGCCTGGAGTCGTCCCCAGGGGCGTCGGACTGAAGCTTTCTTT. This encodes CAWSRPQGRRTEAFF.

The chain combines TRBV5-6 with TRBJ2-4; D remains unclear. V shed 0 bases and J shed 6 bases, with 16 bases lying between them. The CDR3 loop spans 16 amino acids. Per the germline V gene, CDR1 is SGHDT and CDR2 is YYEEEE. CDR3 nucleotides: TGTGCCAGCAGCTTGGGGGATCTAGATTTGGGAAACATTCAGTACTTC. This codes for CASSLGDLDLGNIQYF.

The CDR3 spells CASRQGLSEAFF. The CDR3 DNA follows: TGTGCCAGCAGACAGGGGCTGTCTGAAGCTTTCTTT. The chain is built from TRBV25-1 and TRBJ1-1; 7 nucleotides line up with TRBD1. Germline lookup yields CDR1 MGHDK and CDR2 SYGVNS. The CDR3 has 12 amino acids. V trimming: 6 bases; J trimming: 6 bases; junction bases outside the gene matches: 4.

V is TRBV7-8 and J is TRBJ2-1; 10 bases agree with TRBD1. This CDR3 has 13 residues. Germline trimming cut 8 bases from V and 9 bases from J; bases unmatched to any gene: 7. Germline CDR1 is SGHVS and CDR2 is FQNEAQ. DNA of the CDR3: TGTGCCAGCTCCCGGACAGGGGGGACTGAGCAGTTCTTC. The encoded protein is CASSRTGGTEQFF.

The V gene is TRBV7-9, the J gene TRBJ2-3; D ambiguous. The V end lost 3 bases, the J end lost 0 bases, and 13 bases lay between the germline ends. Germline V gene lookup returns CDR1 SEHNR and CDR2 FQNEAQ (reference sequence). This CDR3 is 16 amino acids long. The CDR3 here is CASSFELRASTDTQYF. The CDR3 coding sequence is TGTGCCAGCAGCTTTGAATTGCGAGCAAGCACAGATACGCAGTATTTT.

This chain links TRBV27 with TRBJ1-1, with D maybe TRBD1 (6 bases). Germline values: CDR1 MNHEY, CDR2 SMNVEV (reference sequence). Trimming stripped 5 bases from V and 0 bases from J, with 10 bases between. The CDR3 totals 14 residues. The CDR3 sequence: CASSLDRVNTEAFF. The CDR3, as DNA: TGTGCCAGCAGTCTGGACAGAGTGAACACTGAAGCTTTCTTT.

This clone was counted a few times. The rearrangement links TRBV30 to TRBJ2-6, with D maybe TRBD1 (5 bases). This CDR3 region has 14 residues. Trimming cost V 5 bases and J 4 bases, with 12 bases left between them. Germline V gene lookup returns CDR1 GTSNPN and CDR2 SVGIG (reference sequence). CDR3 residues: CAWGQGSGANVLTF. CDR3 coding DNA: TGTGCCTGGGGTCAGGGTTCCGGGGCCAACGTCCTGACTTTC.

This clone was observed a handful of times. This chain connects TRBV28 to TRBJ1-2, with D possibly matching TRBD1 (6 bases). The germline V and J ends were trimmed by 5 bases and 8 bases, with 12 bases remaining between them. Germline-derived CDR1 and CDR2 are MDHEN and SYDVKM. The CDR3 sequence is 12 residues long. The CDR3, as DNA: TGTGCCAGCAGTGGAGGGCAGGGGGGCTACACCTTC. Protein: CASSGGQGGYTF.